This TCR beta chain was recovered during a study of T cell responses to AZD1222 COVID-19 vaccine. Using immunoSEQ multiplex PCR, the repertoire was profiled, and TCRdb retains in-frame clones only, with some absent. Of approximately 150,000 clones listed, about nine tenths are singletons. CDR3 length: 15 residues. Germline lookup yields CDR1 WSHSY and CDR2 SAAADI. With V trimmed by 4 bases and J by 8 bases, 6 bases remained unmatched. The sequencing here drew on peripheral blood, taken 28 days after the second AZD1222 dose. This TCR was recovered from an adult who received the AZD1222 COVID-19 vaccine. The V gene is TRBV10-2, the J gene TRBJ2-1; TRBD2 aligns across 12 bases. The CDR3 reads CASSGLAGVGHEQFF. DNA of the CDR3: TGCGCCAGCAGTGGACTAGCGGGAGTAGGTCATGAGCAGTTCTTC.